This entry lists 21 T cell receptor beta chains sequenced from one sample in a study of blood T cell repertoires in COVID-19. The assay was immunoSEQ multiplex PCR, and TCRdb's table has in-frame clones only and misses some. The repertoire holds 150,000 to 200,000 clones, with around 80% as singletons. Sequencing was carried out using peripheral blood. These receptors all come from a man aged 65 to 79 with active or convalescent COVID-19.

Here the CDR3 DNA reads TGCGCCAGCAGCCTTTCCGGACAGGGTCTATACGAGCAGTACTTC. Its translation: CASSLSGQGLYEQYF. J is TRBJ2-7 and V is TRBV4-1; 8 nucleotides agree with TRBD1. CDR3 length: 15 amino acids. CDR1 is MGHRA, CDR2 YSYEKL, per germline. V shed 4 bases and J 4 bases; nucleotides not matched to a gene: 9.

The chain links TRBV5-1 to TRBJ2-7; TRBD2 aligns across 15 bases. V lost 4 bases to trimming and J lost 5 bases; unmatched junction nucleotides: 10. CDR1 is SGHRS and CDR2 is YFSETQ in the germline V gene. This CDR3 has 17 residues. This CDR3 reads CASSGGLAGGTGNEQYF. The CDR3 bases are TGCGCCAGCAGCGGAGGACTAGCGGGAGGGACGGGGAACGAGCAGTACTTC.

The chain joins TRBV5-1 to TRBJ2-7; 7 positions agree with TRBD2. The CDR3 extends over 15 amino acids. V shed 0 bases and J 4 bases; nucleotides not matched to a gene: 7. CDR1 is SGHRS and CDR2 is YFSETQ in the germline V gene. CDR3 in DNA: TGCGCCAGCAGCTTGGTGGCGGGAGCTATGTACGAGCAGTACTTC. It specifies CASSLVAGAMYEQYF.

This chain uses TRBV7-2 with TRBJ1-2, with a tentative D call TRBD1 (5 bases). This CDR3 is built from 13 residues. Germline V gene sequence: CDR1 SGHTA, CDR2 FQGNSA. Trimming pared 2 bases from V and 7 bases from J, leaving 11 bases between. For the CDR3, the DNA is TGTGCCAGCAGCTTAAATGCCGGGGGTGGCTACACCTTC. Protein: CASSLNAGGGYTF.

This chain uses TRBV7-2 with TRBJ2-2, with D possibly matching TRBD1 (5 bases). V shed 3 bases and J shed 5 bases, with 10 bases lying between them. This CDR3 has 14 amino acids. Germline CDR1 SGHTA, CDR2 FQGNSA. The CDR3 bases are TGTGCCAGCAGCTTGAATGGGGCGACCGGGGAGCTGTTTTTT. Residues: CASSLNGATGELFF.

The V and J genes are TRBV5-6 and TRBJ2-1, with 13 bases that match TRBD2. V lost 4 bases and J lost 16; bases outside the gene matches: 11. The CDR3 extends over 14 amino acids. The V gene's germline CDR1 is SGHDT and CDR2 YYEEEE. Here the CDR3 reads CASSVEGTSGIGFF. In DNA, the CDR3 is TGTGCCAGCAGCGTCGAGGGGACTAGCGGGATAGGATTCTTC.

The chain combines TRBV12-3 or TRBV12-4 with TRBJ2-3; unclear D gene. Trimming left V 6 bases short and J 2 bases short, with 9 bases between. The CDR3 is made up of 13 amino acids. Here the CDR3 reads CASSKLLTDTQYF. DNA for the CDR3: TGTGCCAGCAGCAAACTCCTCACAGATACGCAGTATTTT.

V usage is TRBV12-5 and J usage is TRBJ1-1, with D perhaps matching TRBD1 (6 bases). V was trimmed by 7 bases and J by 0 bases, leaving 9 bases between them. This CDR3 contains 13 residues. CDR1 and CDR2 from the germline V gene are LGHNT and FRNRAP. CDR3 DNA: TGTGCTAGTGCAGACAGGCTGAACACTGAAGCTTTCTTT. Translated, it gives CASADRLNTEAFF.

V gene TRBV4-1 combines with J gene TRBJ2-2, with D possibly being TRBD2 (6 bases). The CDR3 is made up of 16 amino acids. V lost 2 bases to trimming and J lost 4 bases, with 14 bases between them. Germline V gives CDR1 MGHRA, CDR2 YSYEKL. CDR3 DNA: TGCGCCAGCAGCCAAAGATCGGGAGTGGGCACCGGGGAGCTGTTTTTT. Translated: CASSQRSGVGTGELFF.

The chain has TRBV28 and TRBJ1-3; no definite D call. Germline assignment: CDR1 MDHEN and CDR2 SYDVKM. Trimming took off 1 base at V and 4 bases at J, with 5 bases between the two ends. The CDR3 sequence is 13 residues long. Here the CDR3 reads CASSLSGGNTIYF. CDR3 sequence (DNA): TGTGCCAGCAGTTTATCAGGCGGAAACACCATATATTTT.

V is TRBV14 and J is TRBJ2-5, with 8 bases aligning to TRBD2. The CDR3 is made up of 17 amino acids. Germline V gene data show CDR1 as SGHDN and CDR2 as FVKESK. Trimming at V came to 4 bases and at J to 2 bases, leaving 12 bases not matched to a gene. CDR3 sequence: CASSLPWGSGNQETQYF. The CDR3 DNA reads as TGTGCCAGCAGCCTCCCCTGGGGTAGCGGGAATCAAGAGACCCAGTACTTC.

The table lists this clone with a few counts. The V call is TRBV27, the J call TRBJ2-2, with 12 bases aligning to TRBD2. The trim removed 4 bases at V and 6 bases at J, leaving 3 bases unmatched. CDR1 is MNHEY and CDR2 is SMNVEV in the germline V gene (reference sequence). This CDR3 has 15 residues. The CDR3 sequence is CASSSSGGAPGELFF. The CDR3, as DNA: TGTGCCAGCAGTTCTAGCGGGGGGGCCCCCGGGGAGCTGTTTTTT.

The chain links TRBV3-1 (or the pseudogene TRBV3-2) to TRBJ1-1; D gene uncertain. The V end lost 8 bases, the J end lost 1 base, and 23 bases lay between the germline ends. The CDR3 runs 17 residues. The germline V gene has CDR1 LGHDT and CDR2 YNNKEL (reference sequence). CDR3 in DNA: TGTGCCAGCGGACCCGGGATATCATCGATGTGGAACACTGAAGCTTTCTTT. It is translated as CASGPGISSMWNTEAFF.

This clone was recorded only once. The V call is TRBV5-1, the J call TRBJ1-2, with 7 bases lining up with TRBD1. Looked up from germline, CDR1 is SGHRS and CDR2 is YFSETQ. Trimming at V came to 4 bases and at J to 4 bases, leaving 4 bases not matched to a gene. The CDR3 is 13 amino acids. CDR3 protein: CASSEGGGYGYTF. The CDR3 DNA reads as TGCGCCAGCAGCGAAGGGGGCGGCTATGGCTACACCTTC.

This clone rates as medium-sized. The CDR3 reads CASSNSGLAGEDTQYF. DNA of the CDR3: TGTGCCAGCAGTAACTCGGGACTAGCGGGGGAAGATACGCAGTATTTT. V and J are TRBV2 and TRBJ2-3; TRBD2 aligns across 14 bases. The CDR3 totals 16 residues. J gave up 5 bases and V 5 bases, and 6 bases lay outside the gene matches. In germline, CDR1 is SNHLY, CDR2 FYNNEI.

The chain recombines TRBV29-1 with TRBJ1-1, with D maybe TRBD1 (6 bases). The CDR3 length is 13 residues. CDR1 is SQVTM, CDR2 ANQGSEA, per germline. The V gene lost 7 bases and the J gene lost 0 bases, with 12 bases spanning the gap. The CDR3 protein is CSAGGGMNTEAFF. As DNA, the CDR3 is TGCAGCGCTGGGGGCGGCATGAACACTGAAGCTTTCTTT.

The genes are TRBV10-1 and TRBJ2-1, with 10 bases identical to TRBD1. This CDR3 region has 15 residues. The V gene's germline CDR1 is WNHNN and CDR2 SYGVQD (reference sequence). J lost 1 base, V lost 9 bases, and 6 bases had no gene match. The CDR3 sequence: CASSPGQGSYNEQFF. As DNA, the CDR3 is TGCGCCAGTAGTCCGGGACAGGGGTCCTACAATGAGCAGTTCTTC.

The J gene is TRBJ2-3, the V gene TRBV5-1; 14 nucleotides align to TRBD2. V dropped 2 bases and J dropped 3; count of bases not matched to a gene: 5. The V gene's germline CDR1 is SGHRS and CDR2 YFSETQ. CDR3 length: 17 residues. CDR3: CASSFGTSGRATDTQYF. The DNA for the CDR3 is TGCGCCAGCAGCTTTGGGACTAGCGGGAGAGCTACAGATACGCAGTATTTT.

The CDR3 loop is CASSFRLAGDNEQYF. Here the CDR3 DNA reads TGTGCCAGCAGCTTCAGACTAGCGGGAGATAACGAGCAGTACTTC. The chain uses TRBV5-4 and TRBJ2-7; 12 bases agree with TRBD2. From germline, CDR1 is SGHNT and CDR2 YYREEE (reference sequence). After removal of 2 bases from V and 5 bases from J, the junction contained 5 bases not matched to a gene. This CDR3 is built from 15 residues.

The chain recombines TRBV9 with TRBJ1-2, with 8 bases lining up with TRBD1. The CDR3 is 15 residues long. Germline V CDR1 and CDR2: SGDLS, YYNGEE. V lost 4 bases to trimming and J lost 8 bases; unmatched junction nucleotides: 13. For the CDR3, the DNA is TGTGCCAGCAGCCCCGAGACAGGGGTAGTTGGCGGCTACACCTTC. This codes for CASSPETGVVGGYTF. Looking up the rest from reference TRBV9 and TRBJ1-2 gives the full variable domain: DSGVTQTPKHLITATGQRVTLRCSPRSGDLSVYWYQQSLDQGLQFLIQYYNGEERAKGNILERFSAQQFPDLHSELNLSSLELGDSALYFCASSPETGVVGGYTFGSGTRLTVV.

The chain joins TRBV6-5 to TRBJ1-5; D not resolved. CDR3 length: 13 amino acids. Germline V CDR1 and CDR2: MNHEY, SVGAGI. Trimming removed 6 bases at V and 4 bases at J, with 10 bases between. CDR3 sequence: CASSRLQNQPQHF. The CDR3 DNA reads TGTGCCAGCAGCCGACTACAGAATCAGCCCCAGCATTTT.